The T cell receptor beta chain described here comes from a study of blood T cell repertoires in COVID-19. The CDR3 contains 15 residues. The ends were cut back, 1 base at V and 6 bases at J, with 13 bases in the middle. Germline assignment: CDR1 SGHRS and CDR2 YFSETQ. In the study's own analysis: Amplifying reference gene primers gave estimates of nucleated cell counts. TCRdb's copy holds only in-frame clones and misses some; the assay was immunoSEQ multiplex PCR. V, J and clone size are those of that table, while D and trimming were read from the DNA. Of 200,000 to 250,000 clones listed, 80% to 90% are singletons.

The gene calls are TRBV5-1 and TRBJ1-4; D uncertain. This receptor was taken from a woman older than 75 with active or convalescent COVID-19. The source material was peripheral blood. The CDR3 nucleotides are TGCGCCAGCAGCTTGTCTCCCGGTACAGATGAAAAACTGTTTTTT. This sequence encodes CASSLSPGTDEKLFF.